Detailed here is one T cell receptor (beta chain). Its antigen is unidentified. There are 13 residues in the CDR3. The germline V gene encodes CDR1 SGHTA and CDR2 FQGTGA. With V trimmed by 6 bases and J by 5 bases, 3 bases remained unmatched. The assay was immunoSEQ multiplex PCR, and TCRdb's table has in-frame clones only and misses some. The sample lists 25,000 to 35,000 clones; roughly 86% were seen once. This record belongs to a study of memory B cells and T cells in multiple sclerosis. After stimulus-free culture, autoproliferating CFSE-dim and non-proliferating CFSE-high T cells were sequenced separately. Cultures began with 5x10^7 CFSE-labeled PBMCs, unstimulated for 7 to 8 days, with replicate wells pooled. The PBMCs received about 0.45 uM CFSE and serum-free culture with no added stimuli.

The chain combines TRBV7-3 with TRBJ2-2; 7 bases fit TRBD1. This clonotype originated in a human donor with multiple sclerosis. The sequenced sample consisted of PBMCs from blood kept in culture. This CDR3 reads CASRETGTGELFF. CDR3 bases: TGTGCCAGCAGGGAGACAGGGACCGGGGAGCTGTTTTTT.